This T cell receptor beta chain was obtained from a study of cytomegalovirus exposure and HLA in healthy donors. Overall study results and limits: An observed cluster of highly shared sequence variants was recorded as a likely sequencing artifact. Researchers catalogued some 160 TCR beta chains as cytomegalovirus-associated. Usually a TCR sequence was rare, but some public TCRs were found in many donors. A prior analysis recorded that most TCR beta V segments were productive about 90% or about 30% of the time.

Details on this clone: As yet, its antigen is unknown.

Germline CDR1 reads MNHEY; CDR2 reads SVGAGI. The CDR3 has 9 amino acids. Between the trimmed V and J ends, which lost 7 bases and 10 bases, there was a span of 7 bases. The PCR ran on 60 Vbeta and 13 Jbeta primers. TCRdb keeps only in-frame clones here, not all; method: immunoSEQ multiplex PCR. Of 150,000 to 200,000 clones listed, over 70% are singletons. The sequence was obtained from a woman aged 40 to 50 in good health and CMV-seropositive. This chain uses TRBV6-5 with TRBJ1-2; D is ambiguous. Sequencing used PBMCs. CDR3 sequence reads: CASTRVYTF. DNA for the CDR3: TGTGCCAGCACGAGGGTCTACACCTTC.